The 25 T cell receptor beta chains presented below share a single source sample, sequenced in a study of technical replicates of blood from several donors. Clones were sequenced by immunoSEQ multiplex PCR, and TCRdb holds only the in-frame ones, with some missing. Of almost 90,000 clones listed, approximately 93% are singletons. Sequenced sample: T cells isolated from PBMCs. These receptors were collected from a human donor in good health.

V and J are TRBV5-6 and TRBJ1-1, with 7 bases lining up with TRBD1. The CDR3 runs 14 residues. With 0 bases clipped from V and 2 bases from J, the junction kept 1 base outside the gene matches. The germline CDR1 and CDR2 sequences are SGHDT and YYEEEE. The CDR3 here is CASSLGDSNTEAFF. For the CDR3, the DNA is TGTGCCAGCAGCTTGGGGGACAGCAACACTGAAGCTTTCTTT.

The rearrangement links TRBV6-1 to TRBJ1-1; TRBD1 matches at 7 bases. The CDR3 runs 12 residues. The ends lost 7 bases at V and 11 bases at J; junction bases unmatched: 10. Germline-derived CDR1 and CDR2 are MNHNS and SASEGT. The CDR3 DNA is TGTGCCAGCATTGAGAGACAGGGCGATGCTTTCTTT. This codes for CASIERQGDAFF.

This chain uses TRBV10-1 with TRBJ2-5; 7 positions match TRBD2. The ends lost 5 bases at V and 1 base at J; junction bases unmatched: 1. CDR3 length equals 13 residues. CDR1 is WNHNN, CDR2 SYGVQD, per germline (reference sequence). The CDR3 here is CASSRTSQETQYF. The CDR3 DNA follows: TGCGCCAGCAGTCGGACTAGCCAAGAGACCCAGTACTTC.

The chain employs TRBV19 and TRBJ2-3, with a weak D call TRBD2 (5 bases). Trimming stripped 3 bases from V and 2 bases from J, with 9 bases between. Per germline, CDR1 LNHDA and CDR2 SQIVND (reference sequence). The CDR3 extends over 14 amino acids. The CDR3 loop reads CASSMVRDTDTQYF. DNA of the CDR3: TGTGCCAGTAGTATGGTACGGGACACAGATACGCAGTATTTT.

This rearrangement joins TRBV9 to TRBJ1-1, with D possibly being TRBD1 (5 bases). This CDR3 has 14 amino acids. Trimming took 4 bases from V and 2 from J, leaving 12 bases between them. CDR1 is SGDLS, CDR2 YYNGEE, per germline. The CDR3 region has the DNA TGTGCCAGCAGCCCCTGGACACCTAACACTGAAGCTTTCTTT. It yields the protein CASSPWTPNTEAFF.

This chain uses TRBV14 with TRBJ2-7, with no clear D. V was cut by 2 bases and J by 3 bases, with 17 bases left in between. The CDR3 covers 16 residues. Germline V gene sequence: CDR1 SGHDN, CDR2 FVKESK. The CDR3 loop reads CASSQFRARLDYEQYF. In DNA form, the CDR3 reads TGTGCCAGCAGCCAATTTCGAGCCCGCCTCGACTACGAGCAGTACTTC.

V and J are TRBV27 and TRBJ2-6; D unresolved. This CDR3 comprises 14 residues. Deletions cut 3 bases from V and 0 bases from J, with 3 bases between. Germline V lookup: CDR1 MNHEY, CDR2 SMNVEV (reference sequence). The CDR3: CASSFGSGANVLTF. DNA for the CDR3: TGTGCCAGCAGTTTCGGCTCTGGGGCCAACGTCCTGACTTTC.

The rearrangement joins TRBV7-9 to TRBJ1-5; 7 positions match TRBD1. V lost 5 bases and J lost 1; bases outside the gene matches: 8. This CDR3 is 16 amino acids long. Germline-derived CDR1 and CDR2 are SEHNR and FQNEAQ (reference sequence). CDR3 nucleotide sequence: TGTGCCAGCAGCCGAGACAGGGTGGGGAGCAATCAGCCCCAGCATTTT. Translation gives CASSRDRVGSNQPQHF.

This clone showed up just once. The chain carries TRBV27 and TRBJ2-7; possibly TRBD1 for D (6 bases). The V end was cut by 2 bases, the J end by 5 bases, with 16 bases between. This CDR3 spans 15 amino acids. From germline, CDR1 is MNHEY and CDR2 SMNVEV (reference sequence). The CDR3 sequence: CASSLRPRQVDEQYF. CDR3 DNA: TGTGCCAGCAGTTTAAGGCCCCGACAGGTTGACGAGCAGTACTTC.

The chain joins TRBV5-1 to TRBJ2-5; 7 bases agree with TRBD1. Trimming at V came to 3 bases and at J to 0 bases, leaving 2 bases not matched to a gene. The CDR3 covers 14 residues. Germline V gene lookup returns CDR1 SGHRS and CDR2 YFSETQ. This CDR3 reads CASSWGQNQETQYF. In DNA form, the CDR3 reads TGCGCCAGCAGCTGGGGACAGAACCAAGAGACCCAGTACTTC.

This chain links TRBV7-6 with TRBJ2-1; 9 bases are a match to TRBD1. CDR1 is SGHVS and CDR2 is FNYEAQ in the germline V gene. The J segment lost 4 bases and the V segment lost 1 base, leaving 2 bases of the junction unmatched. The CDR3 is 15 residues long. CDR3 sequence reads: CASSLGTGVYNEQFF. The CDR3 DNA follows: TGTGCCAGCAGCTTAGGGACAGGGGTATACAATGAGCAGTTCTTC.

V is TRBV4-1 and J is TRBJ2-4, with 9 bases lining up with TRBD1. This CDR3 contains 17 residues. CDR1 is MGHRA, CDR2 YSYEKL, per germline. J gave up 5 bases and V 2 bases, and 10 bases lay outside the gene matches. The CDR3 sequence: CASSQFMPGQGENIQYF. Here the CDR3 DNA reads TGCGCCAGCAGCCAATTCATGCCGGGACAGGGAGAAAACATTCAGTACTTC.

V usage is TRBV5-6 and J usage is TRBJ1-4; no reliable D call. V lost 4 bases and J lost 1, with 8 bases in between. This CDR3 has 14 amino acids. Germline V CDR1 and CDR2: SGHDT, YYEEEE. CDR3: CASSRLITNEKLFF. The CDR3 DNA reads as TGTGCCAGCAGCAGACTGATAACTAATGAAAAACTGTTTTTT.

The chain couples TRBV9 to TRBJ2-2; D ambiguous. Germline values: CDR1 SGDLS, CDR2 YYNGEE. Trimming took off 3 bases at V and 3 bases at J, with 12 bases between the two ends. The CDR3 contains 15 residues. The CDR3 is CASSAPEMDTGELFF. The CDR3 DNA reads TGTGCCAGCAGCGCCCCGGAGATGGACACCGGGGAGCTGTTTTTT. Together with reference TRBV9 and TRBJ2-2, the CDR3 gives the full variable domain: DSGVTQTPKHLITATGQRVTLRCSPRSGDLSVYWYQQSLDQGLQFLIQYYNGEERAKGNILERFSAQQFPDLHSELNLSSLELGDSALYFCASSAPEMDTGELFFGEGSRLTVL.

The chain has TRBV2 and TRBJ2-7; D remains unclear. The CDR3 runs to 14 residues. CDR1 is SNHLY, CDR2 FYNNEI, per germline. V gave up 4 bases and J gave up 4 bases, with 14 bases separating them. In nucleotides, the CDR3 is TGTGCCAGCAGTGTCAGAAGTGGGCTGTACGAGCAGTACTTC. Its translation: CASSVRSGLYEQYF.

The chain employs TRBV5-1 and TRBJ2-6; maybe TRBD2 (5 bases). CDR3 size: 18 residues. Germline assignment: CDR1 SGHRS and CDR2 YFSETQ. The germline V and J ends were trimmed by 0 bases and 0 bases, with 13 bases remaining between them. The CDR3 DNA follows: TGCGCCAGCAGCTTGGAGAGGACTTCAAGCTCTGGGGCCAACGTCCTGACTTTC. Encoded protein: CASSLERTSSSGANVLTF.

The chain is built from TRBV9 and TRBJ2-5, with 8 bases lining up with TRBD1. V trimming: 5 bases; J trimming: 5 bases; junction bases outside the gene matches: 11. Looked up from germline, CDR1 is SGDLS and CDR2 is YYNGEE. The CDR3 contains 15 residues. The CDR3 bases are TGTGCCAGCAGTAGCCGACAGGGGCTGGTCGAGACCCAGTACTTC. Protein product: CASSSRQGLVETQYF.

The V and J genes are TRBV7-8 and TRBJ2-7; 7 bases are a match to TRBD1. Germline V lookup: CDR1 SGHVS, CDR2 FQNEAQ. The CDR3 spans 14 residues. V shed 8 bases, J shed 2 bases, and the junction held 9 bases outside the gene matches. CDR3 loop: CASLAPGQTYEQYF. The CDR3 region has the DNA TGTGCCAGCCTTGCACCGGGACAGACCTACGAGCAGTACTTC.

The rearrangement joins TRBV7-6 to TRBJ1-1, with D tentatively TRBD1 (5 bases). The CDR3 is made up of 14 amino acids. The germline V and J ends were trimmed by 0 bases and 6 bases, with 11 bases remaining between them. The germline V gene encodes CDR1 SGHVS and CDR2 FNYEAQ. CDR3 sequence: CASSLAGRDAEAFF. DNA of the CDR3: TGTGCCAGCAGCTTAGCTGGGCGGGACGCTGAAGCTTTCTTT.

This clone was detected only a few times. V and J are TRBV28 and TRBJ1-1; TRBD1 might be the D (5 bases). Looked up from germline, CDR1 is MDHEN and CDR2 is SYDVKM. There are 11 residues in the CDR3. The V gene lost 8 bases and the J gene lost 4 bases, with 8 bases spanning the gap. This CDR3 is CASGHRTEAFF. As DNA, the CDR3 is TGTGCCAGCGGACACCGCACTGAAGCTTTCTTT.

The chain uses TRBV27 and TRBJ2-7, with 9 bases aligning to TRBD1. The V segment lost 7 bases and the J segment 3 bases; nucleotides outside the gene matches: 13. Germline CDR1 is MNHEY and CDR2 is SMNVEV (reference sequence). There are 16 residues in the CDR3. CDR3 protein: CASTTYRGQRVYEQYF. The CDR3 DNA is TGTGCCAGCACGACCTACAGGGGGCAGCGGGTCTACGAGCAGTACTTC.

The chain links TRBV15 to TRBJ2-1; 9 bases agree with TRBD1. Losses at the gene ends were 1 base for V and 2 bases for J; bases not matched to a gene: 6. CDR3 length: 17 amino acids. CDR1 and CDR2 (germline): LNHNV, YYDKDF (reference sequence). DNA of the CDR3: TGTGCCACCAGCAGAGCCCCAGGGGACAGGGCCTACAATGAGCAGTTCTTC. Translated: CATSRAPGDRAYNEQFF.

The chain is built from TRBV6-5 and TRBJ1-6, with 7 bases lining up with TRBD1. The J segment lost 7 bases and the V segment lost 2 bases, leaving 2 bases of the junction unmatched. From germline, CDR1 is MNHEY and CDR2 SVGAGI. The CDR3 has 14 amino acids. The chain's CDR3 is CASSYGTANSPLHF. CDR3 nucleotide sequence: TGTGCCAGCAGTTACGGGACAGCCAATTCACCCCTCCACTTT.

This chain uses TRBV6-1 with TRBJ2-7; the D is unclear. Germline values: CDR1 MNHNS, CDR2 SASEGT. The CDR3 has 12 residues. With 7 bases removed from V and 1 base from J, the gap between germline ends came to 8 bases. The CDR3 is CASTKQSYEQYF. The CDR3, as DNA: TGTGCCAGCACGAAACAGTCCTACGAGCAGTACTTC.

The chain joins TRBV6-6 to TRBJ2-7; possibly TRBD1 for D (5 bases). V was cut by 6 bases and J by 3 bases, with 12 bases left in between. This CDR3 has 13 residues. Germline CDR1 reads MNHNY; CDR2 reads SVGAGI (reference sequence). The CDR3 DNA follows: TGTGCCAGCAGCCTCGTACAGGTCTACGAGCAGTACTTC. Amino acid sequence: CASSLVQVYEQYF.